This T cell receptor (beta chain) was sequenced in a study of shared clonotypes between healthy human individuals (dated by TCRdb to about 2020). About the investigation overall: The cohort included a few men and two women between 18 and 49 years of age. To increase sequencing depth and limit assay-specific biases, different laboratories used diverse techniques to prepare libraries and sequence TCR repertoires. Per donor, leukapheresis produced somewhere between about 0.94 and 9.5 billion PBMCs. For each donor, three plates each were used for CD4 naive and CD4 memory, two plates were used for CD8 naive, and one plate was used for CD8 memory. The study deeply sequenced blood TCR repertoires of several healthy adults to estimate repertoire size and the extent of clonotype sharing between individuals.

Using the deep immunoSEQ assay, multiplex PCR amplified TCR CDR3 regions from genomic DNA. Genomic DNA extracted from each cell subset was distributed evenly over all wells of several immunoSEQ 96-well plates, and each plate served as one replicate. For sorted subsets, 200 to 250 ng of genomic DNA, equivalent to tens of thousands of T cell genomes, went into each replicate PCR. Purified libraries were measured with a Qubit 3.0 fluorometer, size-checked on a Bioanalyzer 2100, and measured again with the KAPA Library Quantification kit. A separate single-read 150-cycle Illumina NextSeq 550 flow cell was used to sequence each immunoSEQ 96-well plate. The source study handled its data this way. Because only junctional sequences without quality scores were contained in the immunoSEQ output, filtering matching that applied to full-length reads could not be performed. To assign V/J genes and CDR3, sequences were annotated against IMGT germline references using PyIR, a Python wrapper for IgBLAST v1.9. Reads were filtered out if the reads had weak V/J assignments (E-value above 1e-6), no CDR3, stop codons, out-of-frame junctions, or ambiguous translated residues. V3J clonotypes were defined as sequences sharing an identical inferred V gene, J gene, and CDR3 amino acid sequence. To compute the percentage overlap between repertoires, the number of shared unique clonotypes was divided by the size of the smaller repertoire. Richness of each repertoire was evaluated using RTK rarefaction, the Chao1 estimator, and Recon v2.1 estimates of unobserved clonotypes. Generation probabilities for all TCRbeta clonotypes obtained by the gDNA method from a handful of donors were computed using OLGA. TCRdb mirrors the immuneACCESS table, restricted to in-frame sequences. Some clones are absent from its copies; in checked studies, under half trace to an unresolved V gene, and the reason for the others is unknown. From that table come the V and J calls and clone size; the DNA was used to work out D and trimming. A total of nearly 2 million clones appear in this sample, around 96% of them only once. Of the sample, around 1% falls within the top ten clones.

Study-wide findings and limitations: Approximately 5% of naive CD4, roughly 3.6% of naive CD8, 2.3% of memory CD4, and about 0.4% of memory CD8 clonotypes were shared across several donors. The small number of donors limited the genetic and exposure-history diversity represented. Incomplete sequencing was indicated by rarefaction of sorted-subset datasets, despite the large sequencing depth. Only blood was sampled, and tissue TCR repertoires likely differ from those in blood. Naive subsets generally had larger estimated clonotype richness than memory subsets did. Clonotypes shared by all four sorted-subset donors showed higher generation probabilities than non-shared clonotypes. Pairwise subsampling led to the expectation that sequencing depth would affect the degree of clonotype sharing among donors.

Spanning cysteine to phenylalanine, the CDR3 consists of 15 amino acids. Solely the CDR3 DNA is kept, with 45 bases framed from the first base. CDR1 SEHNR and CDR2 FQNEAQ are derived from the germline V gene (reference sequence). The V and J ends are trimmed by 5 bases and 3 bases, leaving 14 bases between them. To note about this clone: No antigen is known for it. Base qualities are missing; no much larger clone stands one base away.

For the CD8 naive samples, CD45RO-negative cells were positively selected for CCR7, yielding a CD45RA+CCR7+ population from which TemRA cells were excluded. The donors were healthy, HIV-negative adults with no recently reported acute infections or vaccinations. Every donor was a Caucasian adult residing in Nashville, Tennessee, USA. After blood collection by leukapheresis, PBMCs were isolated using Ficoll-Histopaque density gradient centrifugation and then cryopreserved in the vapor phase of liquid nitrogen. Analytical flow cytometry was used to check the purity and quantity of each magnetically sorted T cell population. Genomic DNA was isolated from every sorted fraction and measured by UV absorbance on a Nanodrop 2000c.

The chain employs TRBV7-9 and TRBJ2-1; TRBD2 is perhaps the D gene, given 6 matching bases. The sample comprised naive CD8+ T cells sorted from blood. Explained via the paper, the cell subset or site label denotes: CD45RA+CCR7+. The TCR comes from a man between 18 and 29 years old in good health. The CDR3 reads CASSSGSRNYNEQFF. The DNA sequence is TGTGCCAGCAGCAGCGGGTCCCGCAACTACAATGAGCAGTTCTTC.